The source of this T cell receptor (beta chain) is a study of cytomegalovirus exposure and HLA in healthy donors (dated 2017 in TCRdb). For context, the study as a whole: In an earlier analysis of about 560 of the donors, 276 Gb of sequence data and some 100 million unique TCR beta sequences from about 180 million T cells were reported. High-throughput TCR immunosequencing, statistical association of individual TCRs with disease status, and machine learning were combined to predict cytomegalovirus infection status. The study profiled the T cell repertoires of 666 subjects by immunosequencing and related them to cytomegalovirus serostatus. Among the roughly 380 genotyped donors, around 81% belonged to the genetic ancestry cluster associated with self-reported Caucasian donors. Donor age, sex, ethnicity and CMV serostatus were compiled alongside the repertoire data. HLA typing covered class I and class II loci at four-digit resolution. All discovery cohort repertoires had been generated using a single sequencing platform. A later genetic analysis used genome-wide SNP genotypes for about 60% of the roughly 670 donors, treating that subset as a discovery cohort. Five DR-DQ haplotypes were treated as single units for association and clustering because of strong linkage in the cohort. Typing coverage varied by locus: roughly 629-630 donors for A, B, C, DRB1 and DQB1; some 520 for DQA1; over 600 for DPA1; 450 to 480 for DPB1. The later analysis used no new phenotypic data to find candidate immune exposures, relying instead on TCR beta sequences and their occurrence across donors. A separate validation cohort of 100 to 150 different subjects was used in addition to the 666-subject first cohort. To decide whether each TCR beta V gene segment behaved as functional or pseudogenic, an earlier analysis of 587 of the donors relied on high-throughput TCR beta sequencing. To study patterns of TCR occurrence, a later analysis re-analyzed previously published TCR beta repertoires from around 670 donors and added high-resolution HLA genotyping. Among several hundred genotyped donors of the cohort, an average of around 250,000 unique TCR beta nucleotide sequences was sequenced per donor, of which about 18% were non-productive. An early release covering roughly 600 HLA-typed donors comprised about 290 gigabases of sequencing data and 85 million to 100 million unique TCR sequences. The aim of the study was to test whether cataloging public T cell receptors could identify signatures of past pathogen exposure. Study-wide conclusions, independent of this receptor: Linkage disequilibrium might explain the correlated functional status among segregating V segments, but an unknown experimental factor could not be ruled out. An association between a missense DCLRE1C variant and V-gene and J-gene trimming of TCR beta chains was found in a later genetic analysis and replicated in an independent cohort. In a later analysis, 16,951 TCR beta sequences were associated with specific HLA alleles at a false discovery rate of 0.05. A cluster of highly shared sequence variants was judged likely to represent a technical artifact of the sequencing pipeline. Cytomegalovirus status was reported to be diagnosed by the classifier with high specificity and sensitivity in both the original and validation cohorts. In a later analysis, HLA-associated TCR beta chains showed more clonal expansion and lower generation probabilities than non-associated chains that were equally common. The 87-base-pair reads could not distinguish some IMGT-functional V segments, including TRBV6-2 and TRBV6-3, so those segments were excluded. A later genetic analysis reported fewer N-insertions in productive TCRs among donors in an Asian-associated ancestry cluster than the approximately 700-donor mean. According to a later analysis, TCR association rates differed among HLA loci, with DRB1 alleles showing the most associated TCRs and HLA-C alleles showing the fewest. When HLA alleles, especially DR and DQ, strongly co-occurred, TCR associations were difficult to assign to individual alleles. For the cohort, immune exposure information was limited to CMV serostatus. In an earlier analysis of about 550 of the donors, most TCR beta V segments were observed in productive rearrangements about 87% or about 30% of the time, broadly matching IMGT annotations. Presence/absence analyses assumed roughly uniform sequencing depth across donors, an assumption that may not hold. A total of 164 TCR beta chains were listed by the study as associated with cytomegalovirus. In vitro tests confirmed that a few of the cytomegalovirus-associated TCR beta chains recognize cytomegalovirus antigens. This cohort had only TCR beta chains sequenced, and the lack of alpha or paired-chain data limited which features could be detected. According to a later analysis, parvovirus B19, influenza, CMV and Epstein-Barr virus appeared linked to several top co-occurrence clusters. Most TCR sequences were seen in very few donors, while some public TCRs were found in many individuals. It was suggested by the authors that the approach could potentially be generalized to other disease states and immunological phenotypes. HLA typing was unavailable for some donors at each locus, so association tests used only the typed subset. A further reported finding was that TCR beta sequences accurately predicted the HLA-A and HLA-B alleles for most subjects in the first cohort. A later analysis found that most CMV-associated TCR beta chains appeared HLA-restricted, with HLA associations seemingly driven largely by CMV exposure. The earlier analysis of a few hundred of the donors excluded roughly 17 rarely observed V segments, including chromosome 9 orphons, because counts were too low.

The method behind the library was the immunoSEQ multiplex PCR assay. For the multiplex PCR, a mixture combining 60 forward primers for TCR Vbeta segments and 13 reverse primers for TCR Jbeta segments was used. Amplification of the CDR3 region of rearranged TCR beta genes was performed with a multiplex PCR assay on genomic DNA. Amplified TCR beta libraries were sequenced as 87-base-pair reads on the Illumina HiSeq System. Concerning the study's data processing: Across the 600 to 700 repertoires, a later analysis counted 80 million or so unique TCR beta chains, about 10 million of which were shared by at least two donors. A nearest-neighbor algorithm error-corrected the raw reads and collapsed the reads into unique sequences, merging closely related sequences to remove PCR and sequencing errors. Alignment of CDR3 sequences to IMGT reference sequences was used to assign V, D and J gene segments. For a sequence to be retained, a match of at least six nucleotides was required to both a V gene segment and a J gene segment. Rearrangements were called productive when the CDR3 lacked stop codons and stayed in frame with V and J; all others were non-productive. CDR3 was defined according to IMGT convention as the region running from the second conserved V-encoded cysteine to the conserved J-encoded phenylalanine. Sequences without an unambiguous match to a single V gene segment were excluded from the earlier analysis of about 600 of the donors. An earlier analysis of 587 of the donors classified V segments as functional when productive rearrangements were above 56.7% and as segregating when the standard deviation between donors was above 5%. A statistical classification framework was built to diagnose cytomegalovirus status from the catalog of TCR beta chain sequences. V and J gene assignment, in a later analysis, came from comparing TCR nucleotide sequences with IMGT/GENE-DB human TR gene sequences. A later analysis assigned CDR3 sequences and most-parsimonious VDJ recombination scenarios with the TCRdist pipeline. In a later analysis, each TCR beta chain was defined by its CDR3 amino acid sequence together with its V-gene family, and reads without a unique V-gene family were excluded. As a way to deal with suspected cross-contamination and a sequencing artifact, a later analysis dropped under 600 nucleotide sequences that were highly shared and had low generation probability. A later analysis calculated a clonal expansion index for each public chain from normalized within-repertoire ranks of inferred template counts. A later analysis computed generation probabilities with a VDJ recombination model fitted to out-of-frame rearrangements, and checked the results against IGoR. Hypergeometric tests were used in a later analysis to score TCR-TCR, TCR-HLA and TCR-CMV co-occurrence, with a repertoire-size bias correction applied to the TCR pairs. To estimate false discovery rates, a later analysis permuted the HLA or CMV assignments 20 times. A later analysis grouped co-occurring TCRs with DBSCAN, adding TCRdist sequence similarity when clustering within HLA-allele-positive subsets. For co-occurrence clustering, repertoires with fewer than 30,000 or more than 120,000 public chains were excluded, along with five or six repertoires with anomalous nucleotide sharing. In TCRdb, the immuneACCESS table is reduced to in-frame sequences with V and J assigned. These tables do not hold every clone; where another copy was compared, an unresolved V gene accounts for under half, and the others remain unexplained. From that table come the V and J calls and clone size; the DNA was used to work out D and trimming. Recorded for this sample are 200,000 to 250,000 clones; over 60% of them occurred a single time. The top ten hold roughly 16% of the sample.

The cohort comprised several hundred healthy bone marrow donors. At the time of sampling, every cohort member was nominally healthy, though immune exposures that went unrecorded were likely present. The donor was CMV seronegative and was included in the group of over 300 seronegative cohort members. Every donor gave a peripheral blood sample, and the peripheral blood mononuclear cells from that sample were used for TCR beta sequencing. Genomic DNA extraction from the blood cell samples was performed with the Qiagen DNeasy Blood Extraction Kit. Regarding this clone: Its antigen specificity is not known. Base qualities are not recorded, but no much larger clone differs from it by a single base.

CDR1 SGHVS and CDR2 FQNEAQ were looked up in the germline V gene. The CDR3, from cysteine to phenylalanine, totals 15 residues. Of the read, only the CDR3 DNA is kept; its 45 bases are in frame from base 1. V was cut back by 8 bases and J by 0 bases, leaving a gap of 14 bases between them. This TCR was sampled from a man in his forties in good health and CMV-seronegative. This chain joins TRBV7-8 to TRBJ1-3; perhaps TRBD1 is the D gene, with 5 bases matching. The sample consisted of PBMCs. In nucleotides, the sequence is TGTGCCAGCTCGACCGGGGGGTACTCTGGAAACACCATATATTTT. Protein translation: CASSTGGYSGNTIYF.